Below are 27 T cell receptor beta chains sequenced from a single sample in a study of blood T cell repertoires in COVID-19. The protocol was immunoSEQ multiplex PCR, while the TCRdb copy is restricted to in-frame clones and leaves out a portion. Among about 190,000 clones listed, more than 70% were seen once. Source material: peripheral blood. These receptor sequences come from a woman in her 30s with acute or convalescent COVID-19.

V is TRBV6-6 and J is TRBJ2-5; D possibly corresponds to TRBD2 (6 bases). Between the trimmed V and J ends, which lost 3 bases and 2 bases, there was a span of 16 bases. CDR1 is MNHNY and CDR2 is SVGAGI in the germline V gene (reference sequence). The CDR3 contains 16 residues. CDR3 region: CASSYRGTVLQETQYF. CDR3 bases: TGTGCCAGCAGTTATCGGGGGACGGTTCTTCAAGAGACCCAGTACTTC.

The rearrangement links TRBV19 to TRBJ2-4; 10 bases line up with TRBD2. This CDR3 region has 15 residues. The germline CDR1 and CDR2 sequences are LNHDA and SQIVND (reference sequence). The V and J ends lost 8 bases and 5 bases, in that order; junction bases with no gene match: 9. The CDR3 loop is CASSQRGGLENIQYF. The CDR3 nucleotides read TGTGCCAGTTCCCAGCGGGGGGGCCTAGAAAACATTCAGTACTTC.

A single count supports this clone. The chain has TRBV6-6 and TRBJ1-3, with 11 nucleotides matching TRBD1. Germline V lookup: CDR1 MNHNY, CDR2 SVGAGI (reference sequence). J lost 0 bases, V lost 6 bases, and 4 bases had no gene match. The CDR3 covers 16 residues. Here the CDR3 reads CASSWTGGGSGNTIYF. CDR3 nucleotide sequence: TGTGCCAGCAGCTGGACAGGGGGCGGCTCTGGAAACACCATATATTTT.

The chain couples TRBV11-2 to TRBJ2-4; the match to TRBD1 covers 9 bases. V lost 6 bases and J lost 9; bases outside the gene matches: 9. The V gene's germline CDR1 is SGHAT and CDR2 FQNNGV. The length of the CDR3 is 14 residues. The CDR3 is CASRYGQGIGIQYF. CDR3 in DNA: TGTGCCAGCAGATACGGACAGGGGATAGGCATTCAGTACTTC.

The chain is built from TRBV5-1 and TRBJ1-4; 9 nucleotides agree with TRBD1. Per germline, CDR1 SGHRS and CDR2 YFSETQ. The V segment lost 1 base and the J segment 8 bases; nucleotides outside the gene matches: 3. The CDR3 has 14 amino acids. The CDR3 reads CASSLRGTGEKLFF. CDR3 nucleotide sequence: TGCGCCAGCAGCTTGAGAGGGACAGGGGAAAAACTGTTTTTT.

The V call is TRBV5-6, the J call TRBJ2-3, with a weak D call TRBD1 (5 bases). V lost 4 bases to trimming and J lost 6 bases, with 12 bases between them. Germline V gives CDR1 SGHDT, CDR2 YYEEEE. The CDR3 covers 13 residues. The CDR3 is CASSQENRDTQYF. CDR3 nucleotides: TGTGCCAGCAGCCAGGAAAACAGGGATACGCAGTATTTT. The whole variable domain, filled in from reference TRBV5-6 and TRBJ2-3, reads DAGVTQSPTHLIKTRGQQVTLRCSPKSGHDTVSWYQQALGQGPQFIFQYYEEEERQRGNFPDRFSGHQFPNYSSELNVNALLLGDSALYLCASSQENRDTQYFGPGTRLTVL.

This chain links TRBV6-5 with TRBJ2-2; D gene uncertain. The V end was cut by 4 bases, the J end by 5 bases, with 2 bases between. The CDR3 extends over 11 amino acids. From germline, CDR1 is MNHEY and CDR2 SVGAGI. CDR3 sequence (DNA): TGTGCCAGCAGTTTAACCGGGGAGCTGTTTTTT. It yields the protein CASSLTGELFF.

The CDR3 nucleotides read TGTGCCAGCGCCTCGACAAACTACGAGCAGTACTTC. Protein sequence: CASASTNYEQYF. This chain joins TRBV28 and TRBJ2-7; D is unclear. CDR1 and CDR2 from the germline V gene are MDHEN and SYDVKM. Trimming pared 8 bases from V and 3 bases from J, leaving 11 bases between. CDR3 length: 12 residues. Full variable domain (remainder filled in from reference TRBV28 and TRBJ2-7): DVKVTQSSRYLVKRTGEKVFLECVQDMDHENMFWYRQDPGLGLRLIYFSYDVKMKEKGDIPEGYSVSREKKERFSLILESASTNQTSMYLCASASTNYEQYFGPGTRLTVT.

As to this clone: At one end the junction does not follow the germline gene, possibly because of a read error. V gene TRBV24-1 combines with J gene TRBJ1-1; 9 bases agree with TRBD1. This CDR3 has 15 amino acids. Germline CDR1 and CDR2: KGHDR and SFDVKD. Written as DNA, the CDR3 is TGTGCCACCAGTGATTCAGGACAGGGGAACTCTGAAGCTTTCTTT. This codes for CATSDSGQGNSEAFF.

V and J are TRBV11-2 and TRBJ1-1, with D unresolved. In germline, CDR1 is SGHAT, CDR2 FQNNGV. This CDR3 comprises 13 residues. Trimming took off 5 bases at V and 4 bases at J, with 11 bases between the two ends. CDR3 amino acids: CASSNLAGTEAFF. The CDR3 nucleotides read TGTGCCAGCAGCAACCTAGCGGGCACTGAAGCTTTCTTT.

For this clone: A read error may produce the germline difference seen at one junction end. CDR3 bases: TGTGCTAGTGGCCCGGGACTAGCGGGAGGGCCCGAACACCGGGGAGCTGTTTTT. Translated, it gives CASGPGLAGGPEHRGAVF. V is TRBV12-5 and J is TRBJ2-2; 16 positions match TRBD2. This CDR3 has 18 residues. Per the germline V gene, CDR1 is LGHNT and CDR2 is FRNRAP.

V and J are TRBV2 and TRBJ1-4; 10 bases match TRBD1. This CDR3 comprises 15 residues. The germline V gene has CDR1 SNHLY and CDR2 FYNNEI. The V and J ends lost 8 bases and 5 bases, in that order; junction bases with no gene match: 8. The CDR3: CASSLWGQGNEKLFF. The CDR3 DNA is TGTGCCAGCTCGCTATGGGGACAGGGGAATGAAAAACTGTTTTTT.

The rearrangement joins TRBV12-3 or TRBV12-4 to TRBJ2-2; no firm D call. V gave up 5 bases and J gave up 4 bases, with 8 bases separating them. The length of the CDR3 is 13 residues. The CDR3 loop is CASSPEFTGELFF. The CDR3 DNA reads as TGTGCCAGCAGTCCGGAGTTCACCGGGGAGCTGTTTTTT.

The gene calls are TRBV2 and TRBJ2-3, with TRBD1 identical over 9 bases. Germline lookup yields CDR1 SNHLY and CDR2 FYNNEI. The CDR3 has 14 residues. Trimming removed 7 bases from V and 2 bases from J; junction bases left unmatched: 4. The CDR3 protein is CASKTGGVTDTQYF. The CDR3, as DNA: TGTGCCAGCAAGACAGGGGGGGTCACAGATACGCAGTATTTT.

This sequence joins TRBV10-3 and TRBJ1-1; 7 nucleotides agree with TRBD1. V shed 0 bases and J 7 bases; nucleotides not matched to a gene: 11. The CDR3 has 16 amino acids. CDR1 and CDR2 from the germline V gene are ENHRY and SYGVKD. CDR3 protein: CAISESPSGTEDEAFF. In nucleotides, the CDR3 is TGTGCCATCAGTGAGTCCCCATCCGGGACAGAAGATGAAGCTTTCTTT.

This chain links TRBV15 with TRBJ2-7; D uncertain. V lost 5 bases and J lost 7, with 12 bases in between. The CDR3 runs 12 residues. The germline V gene has CDR1 LNHNV and CDR2 YYDKDF (reference sequence). CDR3 residues: CATSLNGWEQYF. CDR3 DNA sequence: TGTGCCACCAGCCTAAACGGGTGGGAGCAGTACTTC.

The chain couples TRBV7-9 to TRBJ2-3; D ambiguous. CDR3 length equals 14 residues. CDR1 SEHNR and CDR2 FQNEAQ come from the germline V gene (reference sequence). Trimming removed 4 bases from V and 1 base from J, with 9 bases in between. The DNA for the CDR3 is TGTGCCAGCAGCTCCGGTATCGGCACAGATACGCAGTATTTT. As protein: CASSSGIGTDTQYF.

This chain uses TRBV5-1 with TRBJ1-2, with 8 nucleotides matching TRBD1. With 0 bases clipped from V and 7 bases from J, the junction kept 5 bases outside the gene matches. This CDR3 region has 14 residues. Looked up from germline, CDR1 is SGHRS and CDR2 is YFSETQ. The CDR3 DNA follows: TGCGCCAGCAGCTTGGCAGCAGGGGGCCCTGGCTACACCTTC. Its protein product is CASSLAAGGPGYTF.

V is TRBV3-1 (or the pseudogene TRBV3-2) and J is TRBJ2-1, with 9 bases aligning to TRBD1. V trimming: 6 bases; J trimming: 2 bases; junction bases outside the gene matches: 5. Germline lookup yields CDR1 LGHDT and CDR2 YNNKEL (reference sequence). The CDR3 has 15 amino acids. Here the CDR3 DNA reads TGTGCCAGCAGGAACCGGGACAGGGCCTACAATGAGCAGTTCTTC. Residues: CASRNRDRAYNEQFF.

The rearrangement uses TRBV7-6 and TRBJ1-6; D is perhaps TRBD1 (6 bases). There are 15 residues in the CDR3. Germline values: CDR1 SGHVS, CDR2 FNYEAQ. V was cut by 2 bases and J by 7 bases, with 12 bases left in between. CDR3 amino acids: CASSLWGGKNSPLHF. The CDR3 coding sequence is TGTGCCAGCAGCTTATGGGGGGGCAAGAATTCACCCCTCCACTTT.

With respect to this clone: Additional DNA sequences in this sample encode the identical CDR3. The chain carries TRBV6-5 and TRBJ1-2, with 7 bases that match TRBD1. V dropped 9 bases and J dropped 3; count of bases not matched to a gene: 4. The CDR3 contains 12 residues. CDR1 is MNHEY and CDR2 is SVGAGI in the germline V gene. CDR3 region: CASGDRDYGYTF. The CDR3 DNA follows: TGTGCCAGTGGGGACAGAGACTATGGCTACACCTTC.

The chain carries TRBV19 and TRBJ2-1; 9 nucleotides align to TRBD2. The CDR3 runs to 17 residues. The ends lost 3 bases at V and 10 bases at J; junction bases unmatched: 16. Germline values: CDR1 LNHDA, CDR2 SQIVND (reference sequence). Here the CDR3 DNA reads TGTGCCAGTAGTATTGGGTATGGTAGCGGGAGAAACAGGGAGCAGTTCTTC. The encoded protein is CASSIGYGSGRNREQFF.

The chain combines TRBV5-1 with TRBJ2-3; D is unresolved. Trimming took 0 bases from V and 0 from J, leaving 8 bases between them. CDR1 and CDR2 (germline): SGHRS, YFSETQ. The CDR3 has 15 amino acids. The CDR3 region has the DNA TGCGCCAGCAGCTTGGCTGACTTGAGCACAGATACGCAGTATTTT. The encoded protein is CASSLADLSTDTQYF.

The V call is TRBV6-5, the J call TRBJ2-7; TRBD2 aligns across 9 bases. The germline CDR1 and CDR2 sequences are MNHEY and SVGAGI. CDR3 length: 15 residues. V shed 5 bases and J 4 bases; nucleotides not matched to a gene: 9. For the CDR3, the DNA is TGTGCCAGCAGTCAATTAGCGGGAGTAGAGTACGAGCAGTACTTC. Residues: CASSQLAGVEYEQYF.

This sequence joins TRBV5-1 and TRBJ2-1; D ambiguous. The CDR3 consists of 14 residues. V was trimmed by 7 bases and J by 0 bases, leaving 11 bases between them. The germline V gene encodes CDR1 SGHRS and CDR2 YFSETQ. CDR3: CASAAALSYNEQFF. The DNA of the CDR3 is TGCGCCAGCGCGGCAGCACTCTCCTACAATGAGCAGTTCTTC.

In the case of this clone: This sample includes further DNA sequences coding for the same CDR3. V usage is TRBV18 and J usage is TRBJ2-3; no reliable D call. V gave up 0 bases and J gave up 4 bases, with 5 bases separating them. This CDR3 is built from 13 residues. Germline CDR1 is KGHSH and CDR2 is LQKENI. This CDR3 is CASSPPSADTQYF. CDR3 in DNA: TGTGCCAGCTCACCACCATCAGCAGATACGCAGTATTTT.

The rearrangement joins TRBV7-9 to TRBJ2-5; D gene unclear. The CDR3 sequence is 13 residues long. Germline CDR1 reads SEHNR; CDR2 reads FQNEAQ (reference sequence). V was clipped by 4 bases and J by 7 bases, with 13 bases between them. CDR3 loop: CASSSASAGTQYF. CDR3 bases: TGTGCCAGCAGCTCCGCCTCGGCAGGGACCCAGTACTTC.